Listed below are T cell receptor beta chains from one sample, sequenced in a study of blood T cell repertoires in COVID-19. Only in-frame clones appear in the TCRdb table, and some are missing; sequencing was by immunoSEQ multiplex PCR. The data show more than 200,000 clones, approximately 86% seen once. The sequenced material came from peripheral blood. The source of these receptors is a human donor in a cohort sampled during active COVID-19. Both conserved end residues are part of each CDR3. A D gene is named only where the DNA matches it firmly. Not every row has a clone size; where given, it reads once, few, many or a size class.

>TRBV30|-|15|TRBD1|TRBJ1-6
TGTGCCTGGGATGGGGCGCAGGGGGGTCGTTCACCCCTCCACTTT
CAWDGAQGGRSPLHF
>TRBV10-3|few|13|TRBD2|TRBJ2-1
TGTGCCATCGCCGGGACTAGCTGGTCTGAGCAGTTCTTC
CAIAGTSWSEQFF
>TRBV7-2|once|14|TRBD2|TRBJ2-7
TGTGCCAGCAGCGCTAGCGGGAAATCCTACGAGCAGTACTTC
CASSASGKSYEQYF
>TRBV4-1|-|16|TRBD1|TRBJ1-2
TGCGCCAGCAGACGCGGACAGGGTGGTTCCAACTATGGCTACACCTTC
CASRRGQGGSNYGYTF
>TRBV6-6|-|13|-|TRBJ2-7
TGTGCCAGCAGTTACTCCGGAGACTACGAGCAGTACTTC
CASSYSGDYEQYF
>TRBV27|-|14|-|TRBJ1-5
TGTGCCAGCAGTTTAGGGCCATCTAATCAGCCCCAGCATTTT
CASSLGPSNQPQHF
>TRBV5-1|once|13|-|TRBJ2-5
TGCGCCAGCAGCTCAGGGGCGAGGGAGACCCAGTACTTC
CASSSGARETQYF
>TRBV11-2|-|15|-|TRBJ2-7
TGTGCCAGCAGCTTAGGCGGCGACCTGGCGGGCGAGCAGTACTTC
CASSLGGDLAGEQYF
>TRBV19|-|18|-|TRBJ1-5
TGTGCCAGTACCCTAGTCCTGAATCGACAGGTCAGCAATCAGCCCCAGCATTTT
CASTLVLNRQVSNQPQHF
>TRBV7-3|-|16|-|TRBJ2-3
TGTGCCAGCAGCTTAAATGGGGGGACTAGCACAGATACGCAGTATTTT
CASSLNGGTSTDTQYF
>TRBV21-1|-|15|-|TRBJ2-7
TGTGCCAGCAGCAAAGGGTCCTACTCGTCGGGGGAGCAGTACTTC
CASSKGSYSSGEQYF
>TRBV4-3|-|14|-|TRBJ2-7
TGCGCCAGCAGCCCCGCGGGAAGCTCCTACGAGCAGTACTTC
CASSPAGSSYEQYF
>TRBV9|-|16|-|TRBJ1-6
TGTGCCAGCAGCGAGGCCCAGCGGGGGTCTAGTTCACCCCTCCACTTT
CASSEAQRGSSSPLHF
>TRBV4-3|-|16|-|TRBJ2-6
TGCGCCAGCAGCCAAAAAACAGGGTCTGGGGCCAACGTCCTGACTTTC
CASSQKTGSGANVLTF
>TRBV6-5|-|15|-|TRBJ1-3
TGTGCCAGCAGCGTCACAGGGACGCCTGGAAACACCATATATTTT
CASSVTGTPGNTIYF
>TRBV5-5|-|15|-|TRBJ2-7
TGTGCCAGCAGCATCACAGGGTCCCTAAGCTACGAGCAGTACTTC
CASSITGSLSYEQYF
>TRBV5-1|-|16|TRBD2|TRBJ2-7
TGCGCCAGCAGCTTGGTGGGGCGGGAGGGCCAGGGAGAGCAGTACTTC
CASSLVGREGQGEQYF
>TRBV7-2|few|16|TRBD1|TRBJ1-2
TGTGCCAGCAGCTCGCAAGCGACAGGGGTGATAGGCGGCTACACCTTC
CASSSQATGVIGGYTF
>TRBV6-5|-|13|-|TRBJ1-6
TGTGCCAGCGGGCCCTTCGTGGGTTCACCCCTCCACTTT
CASGPFVGSPLHF
>TRBV3-1/TRBV3-2|-|15|-|TRBJ1-3
TGTGCCAGCAGCCAATCCGTCGCGGCAGGAAACACCATATATTTT
CASSQSVAAGNTIYF
>TRBV10-3|-|16|TRBD1|TRBJ2-7
TGTGCCATCAGTCAAAAGGGGGCAGAGAGCTCCTACGAGCAGTACTTC
CAISQKGAESSYEQYF
>TRBV7-9|-|13|-|TRBJ1-2
TGTGCCAGCAGCTTGGAGGGATCTGGGGGCTACACCTTC
CASSLEGSGGYTF
>TRBV27|-|13|-|TRBJ2-7
TGTGCCAGCAGTTTAACGGGGGCCTACGAGCAGTACTTC
CASSLTGAYEQYF
>TRBV13|-|15|TRBD1|TRBJ2-7
TGTGCCAGCAGCTCCTCCGGGACAGGGAGCAGAGAGCAGTACTTC
CASSSSGTGSREQYF
>TRBV5-4|-|16|-|TRBJ1-4
TGTGCCAGCAGCCCCTCGGGGGGCGCAAAGGGTGAAAAACTGTTTTTT
CASSPSGGAKGEKLFF
>TRBV7-2|-|13|-|TRBJ1-1
TGTGCCAGCAGCCCACTTCGGAACACTGAAGCTTTCTTT
CASSPLRNTEAFF
>TRBV25-1|-|14|TRBD1|TRBJ1-2
TGTGCCAGCAGTGCTACAGGGGGCCCATGGGGCTACACCTTC
CASSATGGPWGYTF
>TRBV5-1|-|14|TRBD1|TRBJ1-1
TGCGCCAGCAGCCCCCGGACAGGGTACACTGAAGCTTTCTTT
CASSPRTGYTEAFF
>TRBV2|-|18|TRBD2|TRBJ2-4
TGTGCCAGCAGTGTGGATCGGGCTAGCGGGAGGGTGGGGGACATTCAGTACTTC
CASSVDRASGRVGDIQYF
>TRBV30|-|16|-|TRBJ1-1
TGTGCCTGGATCAAGTTTGGGGGACAACTAAACACTGAAGCTTTCTTT
CAWIKFGGQLNTEAFF
>TRBV18|-|14|-|TRBJ1-5
TGTGCCAGCTCTGAATACCAGGGGAATCAGCCCCAGCATTTT
CASSEYQGNQPQHF
>TRBV12-3/TRBV12-4|-|13|-|TRBJ1-6
TGTGCCAGCAGCGTATTATATAATTCACCCCTCCACTTT
CASSVLYNSPLHF
>TRBV7-2|-|14|TRBD1|TRBJ2-7
TGTGCCAGCAGCACGGGACAGGGGGAGAGCGAGCAGTACTTC
CASSTGQGESEQYF
>TRBV27|few|15|-|TRBJ2-1
TGTGCCAGCAGTTTATCGGGAGACCGGAGCGTGGAGCAGTTCTTC
CASSLSGDRSVEQFF
>TRBV11-2|-|15|-|TRBJ2-5
TGTGCCAGCAGCTCGTCCACTAGCTTCTCGGAGACCCAGTACTTC
CASSSSTSFSETQYF
>TRBV7-2|-|16|TRBD2|TRBJ2-3
TGTGCCAGCAGCTTAGAACTAGCGGGGGGCACAGATACGCAGTATTTT
CASSLELAGGTDTQYF
>TRBV7-3|-|15|TRBD2|TRBJ2-3
TGTGCCAGCAGCCCTGGGACTAGCGGGGGAGATACGCAGTATTTT
CASSPGTSGGDTQYF
>TRBV15|-|15|TRBD2|TRBJ2-3
TGTGCCACCATCCCGGGGGGAAGCGGGACAGATACGCAGTATTTT
CATIPGGSGTDTQYF
>TRBV9|-|18|TRBD1|TRBJ1-2
TGTGCCAGCAGCGTAGGAGGGACAGGGGGCCCCCCTAACTATGGCTACACCTTC
CASSVGGTGGPPNYGYTF
>TRBV4-3|-|15|TRBD1|TRBJ1-1
TGCGCCAGCAGCCAAGATAACAGGGGGGGGACTGAAGCTTTCTTT
CASSQDNRGGTEAFF
>TRBV7-7|-|13|-|TRBJ2-5
TGTGCTAGCAGCTTAGGGCAGATGGAGACCCAGTACTTC
CASSLGQMETQYF
>TRBV3-1/TRBV3-2|-|13|-|TRBJ2-3
TGTGCCAGCAGCCAAGAGGCAGGGGATACGCAGTATTTT
CASSQEAGDTQYF
>TRBV5-6|-|15|-|TRBJ2-5
TGTGCCAGCAGCTTGGCCCCGGGGAGAAAAGAGACCCAGTACTTC
CASSLAPGRKETQYF
>TRBV19|-|13|TRBD1|TRBJ1-2
TGTGCCAGTAGGAAAGACAGGGGCTATGGCTACACCTTC
CASRKDRGYGYTF
>TRBV7-8|-|14|TRBD1|TRBJ1-2
TGTGCCAGCACCGGGACAGAGACTAACTATGGCTACACCTTC
CASTGTETNYGYTF
>TRBV28|once|15|-|TRBJ1-1
TGTGCCAGCAGTTTAGGGGGGGCGAGGAGCACTGAAGCTTTCTTT
CASSLGGARSTEAFF
>TRBV7-3|-|13|-|TRBJ1-2
TGTGCCAGCAGCTTAGACGCAGGGGATGGCTACACCTTC
CASSLDAGDGYTF
>TRBV7-8|-|18|TRBD2|TRBJ2-7
TGTGCCAGCAGCGTCCTAACGGGCCGACTAGCGTTATCCTACGAGCAGTACTTC
CASSVLTGRLALSYEQYF
>TRBV12-3/TRBV12-4|-|13|-|TRBJ1-1
TGTGCCAGCAGCTGGACAGTGAACACTGAAGCTTTCTTT
CASSWTVNTEAFF
>TRBV6-5|-|14|TRBD1|TRBJ1-2
TGTGCCAGCAGTTACTCGAGACAGGGGGAGGGCTACACCTTC
CASSYSRQGEGYTF